This TCR beta chain was sequenced in a study of identical twins. The study, taken as a whole, reports: Monozygotic twins shared more out-of-frame TCR alpha than recombination models predicted. Conclusions leaned on cross-sectional statistical analysis and did not track the same donors over time. Beta clonotypes that were abundant in cord blood contained fewer insertions, a pattern absent from memory repertoires.

Trimming removed 2 bases from V and 6 bases from J; junction bases left unmatched: 6. The CDR3 is made up of 16 amino acids. From germline, CDR1 is SGHTA and CDR2 FQGNSA. A universal primer site was incorporated via template switching, and the cDNA contained unique molecular identifiers. Using its own MiXCR run on the 5' RACE reads, TCRdb lists one record per CDR3 protein. In the table there are 1.5 million to 2 million distinct CDR3 sequences, about 32% of which are singletons. This clonotype has a handful of counts. Its matching antigen is unknown. The sequence was collected from a newborn girl in good health. The rearrangement links TRBV7-2 to TRBJ2-5, with 13 bases lining up with TRBD2. Material: cord blood. Here the CDR3 DNA reads TGTGCCAGCAGCTTACTAGGACTAGCGGGAGATCAGACCCAGTACTTC. Encoded protein: CASSLLGLAGDQTQYF.